Presented here are 18 T cell receptor beta chains from one specimen sequenced in a study of T-cell memory formation after mild COVID-19. One entry per CDR3 protein, called by TCRdb with MiXCR from the 5' RACE reads. The data show roughly 16,000 distinct CDR3 sequences, with over 20% seen just once and 60% to 70% held by the top ten. Material: PBMCs or a T cell subset sorted from them (not recorded which). These receptors originate from a man between 18 and 35 years old who had mild COVID-19 (a few samples of this study predate the infection). Cell type and time point are not known.

The genes are TRBV4-3 and TRBJ2-7; D is perhaps TRBD1 (5 bases). V dropped 4 bases and J dropped 4 bases, with 11 bases sitting between them. The CDR3 has 13 amino acids. The germline gives CDR1 LGHNA, CDR2 YSLEER. CDR3 protein: CASSPGKGYEQYF. The DNA of the CDR3 is TGCGCCAGCAGCCCAGGGAAGGGATACGAGCAGTACTTC.

This clonotype was detected many times. The gene calls are TRBV4-3 and TRBJ2-1; D gene unclear. The CDR3 contains 15 residues. V lost 0 bases to trimming and J lost 3 bases, with 9 bases between them. From germline, CDR1 is LGHNA and CDR2 YSLEER. CDR3 amino acids: CASSQDPEGYNEQFF. CDR3 nucleotide sequence: TGCGCCAGCAGCCAAGATCCGGAAGGCTACAATGAGCAGTTCTTC.

This clonotype was seen repeatedly, ten times or more. This chain uses TRBV29-1 with TRBJ2-7; no reliable D call. CDR3 length: 12 amino acids. V gave up 6 bases and J gave up 1 base, with 10 bases separating them. The V gene's germline CDR1 is SQVTM and CDR2 ANQGSEA. DNA for the CDR3: TGCAGCGTCACAACAGAGTCCTACGAGCAGTACGTC. It translates to CSVTTESYEQYV.

This clonotype was detected only a few times. J is TRBJ1-2 and V is TRBV5-1; 9 nucleotides agree with TRBD1. J was trimmed by 2 bases and V by 2 bases; bases with no gene match: 4. Looked up from germline, CDR1 is SGHRS and CDR2 is YFSETQ. The CDR3 extends over 15 amino acids. The DNA for the CDR3 is TGCGCCAGCAGCTTAACCGGGACAGGGAACTATGGCTACACCTTC. It encodes CASSLTGTGNYGYTF.

This clonotype was seen a few times. The chain has TRBV20-1 and TRBJ2-5; 13 bases match TRBD2. The junction had 15 bases not matched to a gene; V was cut back by 6 bases and J by 5 bases. Germline-derived CDR1 and CDR2 are DFQATT and SNEGSKA (reference sequence). This CDR3 comprises 17 residues. The CDR3 loop is CSAIQRLLAGGRETQYF. The DNA for the CDR3 is TGCAGTGCGATCCAACGCCTACTAGCGGGGGGGCGGGAGACCCAGTACTTC.

This clonotype has more than one count but fewer than ten. The rearrangement uses TRBV6-2 or TRBV6-3 and TRBJ2-3, with D tentatively TRBD1 or TRBD2 (5 bases each). Germline loops: CDR1 MNHEY, CDR2 SVGEGT. The CDR3 sequence is 12 residues long. Trimming cost V 6 bases and J 6 bases, with 10 bases left between them. The CDR3, as DNA: TGTGCCAGCAGCCCCGAGGGGGATACGCAGTATTTT. Its protein product is CASSPEGDTQYF.

This clonotype appeared many times. The rearrangement joins TRBV4-1 to TRBJ1-5; D remains unclear. Germline CDR1 and CDR2: MGHRA and YSYEKL. Trimming cost V 0 bases and J 6 bases, with 6 bases left between them. CDR3 size: 13 residues. CDR3 nucleotides: TGCGCCAGCAGCCAAGATACCCCTCAGCCCCAGCATTTT. Its protein is CASSQDTPQPQHF.

The CDR3 reads CSATDRSYEQYF. The CDR3 coding sequence is TGCAGCGCAACTGACAGGTCCTACGAGCAGTACTTC. The J gene is TRBJ2-7, the V gene TRBV29-1; D is possibly TRBD1 (6 bases). Trimming removed 7 bases from V and 1 base from J, with 11 bases in between. This CDR3 contains 12 residues. The germline V gene has CDR1 SQVTM and CDR2 ANQGSEA.

The chain has TRBV6-5 and TRBJ2-3; D remains unclear. V shed 2 bases and J shed 0 bases, with 9 bases lying between them. This CDR3 contains 15 residues. Germline V gene sequence: CDR1 MNHEY, CDR2 SVGAGI. The CDR3 protein is CASSYRGRSTDTQYF. The CDR3 DNA reads TGTGCCAGCAGTTACCGAGGCAGGAGCACAGATACGCAGTATTTT.

V and J are TRBV3-1 and TRBJ2-3, with D perhaps matching TRBD1 (5 bases). The V gene lost 6 bases and the J gene lost 3 bases, with 16 bases spanning the gap. Germline CDR1 and CDR2: LGHDT and YNNKEL (reference sequence). The CDR3 is made up of 15 amino acids. CDR3 sequence reads: CASSPTVGHTDTQYF. The DNA for the CDR3 is TGTGCCAGCAGTCCGACAGTGGGTCATACAGATACGCAGTATTTT.

This clonotype was found many times. The J gene is TRBJ1-1, the V gene TRBV20-1; TRBD1 matches 11 bases. The trim removed 3 bases at V and 3 bases at J, leaving 3 bases unmatched. Germline assignment: CDR1 DFQATT and CDR2 SNEGSKA (reference sequence). The length of the CDR3 is 14 residues. This CDR3 reads CSARGTGGDTEAFF. CDR3 sequence (DNA): TGCAGTGCTAGGGGGACAGGGGGGGACACTGAAGCTTTCTTT.

This clonotype was recorded many times. This chain joins TRBV7-6 and TRBJ2-3; D is unresolved. Trimming left V 3 bases short and J 0 bases short, with 16 bases between. The CDR3 sequence is 17 residues long. Germline CDR1 SGHVS, CDR2 FNYEAQ. In DNA, the CDR3 is TGTGCCAGCAGCTTGGCCCTTTCGGACCTAAGCACAGATACGCAGTATTTT. This translates into CASSLALSDLSTDTQYF.

In this sample, this clonotype turned up many times. V is TRBV6-5 and J is TRBJ2-6; D is perhaps TRBD2 (6 bases). Germline assignment: CDR1 MNHEY and CDR2 SVGAGI. The CDR3 has 16 amino acids. Trimming pared 0 bases from V and 1 base from J, leaving 7 bases between. The CDR3 region is CASSYSGGSGANVLTF. As DNA, the CDR3 is TGTGCCAGCAGTTACTCGGGGGGTTCTGGGGCCAACGTCCTGACTTTC.

Turning to this clonotype: This may come from a read error, since a much larger clone is one base off. This sequence joins TRBV4-1 and TRBJ2-7; D gene unclear. This CDR3 contains 11 residues. Per the germline V gene, CDR1 is MGHRA and CDR2 is YSYEKL. V was pared by 3 bases and J by 2 bases, with 2 bases between. The CDR3 DNA sequence: TGCGCCAGCAGCCAGGCCTACGAGCAGTACTTC. Translated: CASSQAYEQYF.

This clonotype has at least ten counts. The genes are TRBV4-1 and TRBJ2-7; 10 positions match TRBD1. From germline, CDR1 is MGHRA and CDR2 YSYEKL. The CDR3 runs 16 residues. The junction had 8 bases not matched to a gene; V was cut back by 4 bases and J by 2 bases. CDR3 sequence: CASSPIGTGAAYEQYF. The CDR3 nucleotides are TGCGCCAGCAGCCCGATCGGGACAGGGGCGGCCTACGAGCAGTACTTC.

This clonotype was picked up many times. V gene TRBV5-6 combines with J gene TRBJ2-1; 9 nucleotides line up with TRBD2. Germline V gene data show CDR1 as SGHDT and CDR2 as YYEEEE. There are 17 residues in the CDR3. The J segment lost 6 bases and the V segment lost 4 bases, leaving 14 bases of the junction unmatched. CDR3 sequence: CASSPRGGGTSRNEQFF. CDR3 DNA: TGTGCCAGCAGCCCGAGGGGGGGAGGGACTAGCCGCAATGAGCAGTTCTTC.

This clonotype was counted many times. The chain recombines TRBV4-3 with TRBJ2-3; D is possibly TRBD2 (5 bases). CDR1 and CDR2 from the germline V gene are LGHNA and YSLEER. The CDR3 runs to 17 residues. V was pared by 1 base and J by 0 bases, with 14 bases between. The CDR3 region is CASSQVGGFASTDTQYF. The CDR3 region has the DNA TGCGCCAGCAGCCAAGTCGGCGGGTTCGCTAGCACAGATACGCAGTATTTT.

This clonotype was detected only a few times. J is TRBJ1-1 and V is TRBV27; 9 nucleotides align to TRBD1. Germline trimming cut 2 bases from V and 10 bases from J; bases unmatched to any gene: 8. CDR1 is MNHEY and CDR2 is SMNVEV in the germline V gene (reference sequence). CDR3 length equals 14 residues. CDR3 nucleotide sequence: TGTGCCAGCAGTTTAAACACAGGGGGCAGGGTAGCTTTCTTT. Translating gives CASSLNTGGRVAFF.